This entry is about one TCR beta chain. This clone was detected a few times. This receptor's antigen is unknown. No base quality information exists; no much larger clone differs at one position. CD8 naive samples were CD45RO-negative cells positively selected for CCR7, giving a CD45RA+CCR7+ population that excluded TemRA cells. Healthy HIV-negative adults with no recently reported acute infections or vaccinations were included as donors. Every donor was a Caucasian adult living in Nashville, Tennessee, USA. After blood collection by leukapheresis, PBMCs were isolated using Ficoll-Histopaque density gradient centrifugation and then cryopreserved in the vapor phase of liquid nitrogen. Analytical flow cytometry was used to check the purity and quantity of every magnetically sorted T cell population. From each sorted fraction, genomic DNA was isolated and quantified by UV absorbance on a Nanodrop 2000c.

The data originate from a study of shared clonotypes between healthy human individuals (dated by TCRdb to about 2020). With respect to the entire study: The cohort comprised two women and a few men aged 18 to 49 years. For each donor, three plates each were used for CD4 naive and CD4 memory, two plates were used for CD8 naive, and one plate was used for CD8 memory. To increase sequencing depth and limit assay-specific biases, TCR repertoire library preparation and sequencing were carried out by different laboratories using diverse techniques. Blood TCR repertoires of roughly 5 healthy adults were deeply sequenced to estimate repertoire size and the extent of clonotype sharing between individuals. Between about 0.94 and 8.9 billion PBMCs per donor were obtained by leukapheresis.

What the authors observed across the whole study: Sharing across a handful of donors was observed for around 5% of naive CD4, over 3% of naive CD8, roughly 2.4% of memory CD4, and about 0.38% of memory CD8 clonotypes. Pairwise subsampling indicated that sequencing depth was expected to affect the degree of clonotype sharing among donors. Incomplete sequencing was indicated by rarefaction of sorted-subset datasets, despite the large sequencing depth. Naive subsets generally had larger estimated clonotype richness than memory subsets did. Clonotypes shared by all four sorted-subset donors showed higher generation probabilities than non-shared clonotypes. Because the study included only a small number of donors, the genetic and exposure-history diversity represented was limited. Sampling was restricted to blood, and TCR repertoires in tissues likely differ from the TCR repertoires found in blood.

Using the deep immunoSEQ assay, multiplex PCR amplified TCR CDR3 regions from genomic DNA. Extracted genomic DNA from each cell subset was distributed evenly across all wells of several immunoSEQ 96-well plates, and each plate was treated as a replicate. For sorted subsets, around 200 ng genomic DNA, equal to some 30,000 T cell genomes, was loaded into each replicate PCR. The purified libraries were quantified using a Qubit 3.0 fluorometer, sized with a Bioanalyzer 2100, and then quantified again using the KAPA Library Quantification kit. Each immunoSEQ 96-well plate was sequenced on its own single-read 150-cycle Illumina NextSeq 550 flow cell. As for the original processing: Because the immunoSEQ output included only junctional sequences and no quality scores, the filtering could not be the same as the filtering used for full-length reads. Sequences were annotated with PyIR, a Python wrapper for IgBLAST v1.9, and V/J genes and CDR3 were assigned using IMGT germline references. Reads with weak V/J assignments (E-value above 1e-6), missing CDR3, stop codons, out-of-frame junctions, or ambiguous translated residues were removed. V3J clonotypes were defined as sequences sharing an identical inferred V gene, J gene, and CDR3 amino acid sequence. Percentage overlap between repertoires was computed as shared unique clonotypes divided by the size of the smaller repertoire. Three approaches were used to assess repertoire richness: RTK rarefaction, the Chao1 estimator, and Recon v2.1 estimates of unobserved clonotypes. OLGA was used to compute generation probabilities for all TCRbeta clonotypes that the gDNA method yielded from a handful of donors. TCRdb obtained this table from immuneACCESS and retained in-frame rearrangements with V and J assigned. These tables miss some clones; where compared with another copy, unresolved V genes account for less than half of the shortfall, and the remainder is unexplained. V and J calls and clone size are given by that table; D and trimming were obtained from the DNA. Counted in this sample were around 1.9 million clones; about 93% of them appeared once. The ten largest account for about 1.7% of the sample.

The CDR3 starts with the cysteine, ends with the phenylalanine, and has 11 residues. The kept DNA is CDR3 alone, 33 bases in frame from the first base. CDR1 and CDR2 are read off the germline V gene as SNHLY and FYNNEI. V gives up 7 bases and J gives up 9 bases, and the segment between their germline ends measures 10 bases. The TCR was taken from a man aged 18 to 29 in good health. Some clones in this sample may be carry-over from other donors' samples. The chain uses TRBV2 and TRBJ2-1; the D gene is perhaps TRBD2, from 6 matching bases. Sequences were obtained from naive CD8+ T cells from PBMCs. The meaning of the sample's cell subset or site label: CD45RA+CCR7+. The CDR3 protein: CASKFSGEQFF. The nucleotide sequence is given as TGTGCCAGCAAGTTTAGCGGTGAGCAGTTCTTC.